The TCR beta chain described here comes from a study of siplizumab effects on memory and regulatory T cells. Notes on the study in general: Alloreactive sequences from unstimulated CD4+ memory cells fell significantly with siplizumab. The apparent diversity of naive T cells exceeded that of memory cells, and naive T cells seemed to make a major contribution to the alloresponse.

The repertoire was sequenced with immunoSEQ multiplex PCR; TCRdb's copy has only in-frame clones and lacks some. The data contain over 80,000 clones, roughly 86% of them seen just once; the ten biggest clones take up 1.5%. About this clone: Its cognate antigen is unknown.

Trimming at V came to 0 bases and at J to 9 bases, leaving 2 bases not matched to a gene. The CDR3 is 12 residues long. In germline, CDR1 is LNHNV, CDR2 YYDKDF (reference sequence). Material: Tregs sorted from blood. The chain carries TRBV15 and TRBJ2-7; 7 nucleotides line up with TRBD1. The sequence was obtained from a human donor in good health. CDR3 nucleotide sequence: TGTGCCACCAGCAGAGAGGGGACAGTGCAGTACTTC. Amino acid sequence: CATSREGTVQYF.